The next 20 T cell receptor beta chains were all read from a single sample in a study of Graves' ophthalmopathy and Graves' hyperthyroidism. Amplification targeted the TCR beta CDR3 regions, with RNA transcripts as the source material. First-round RT-PCR relied on HTBI primers, and a second-round multiplex PCR came next. TCRdb itself ran the multiplex PCR reads through MiXCR, one entry per CDR3 protein. Of around 400,000 distinct CDR3 sequences in the sample, around 21% are singletons; the top ten hold 3%. The sequenced sample consisted of peripheral blood. These receptors were obtained from a woman between 18 and 30 years old with stable Graves' hyperthyroidism.

This clonotype has at least ten counts. The CDR3: CASSRLEGNTGELFF. The CDR3 region has the DNA TGCGCCAGCAGCCGCCTTGAGGGAAACACCGGGGAGCTGTTTTTT. The gene calls are TRBV5-1 and TRBJ2-2; D perhaps matches TRBD2 (5 bases). The CDR3 extends over 15 amino acids. Germline V CDR1 and CDR2: SGHRS, YFSETQ. V was cut by 4 bases and J by 2 bases, with 12 bases left in between.

The rearrangement links TRBV20-1 to TRBJ2-5, with a possible D match to TRBD2 (6 bases). Germline V CDR1 and CDR2: DFQATT, SNEGSKA (reference sequence). The ends were cut back, 6 bases at V and 5 bases at J, with 16 bases in the middle. The CDR3 spans 13 residues. The CDR3 bases are TGCAGTGCCCTGTTGGAGGGAGCGGAGACCCAGTACTTC. Translated: CSALLEGAETQYF.

On this clonotype itself: Being one base from a much bigger clone, this may be a read error. The chain couples TRBV10-2 to TRBJ1-2, with a tentative D call TRBD1 (6 bases). Germline CDR1 is WSHSY and CDR2 is SAAADI. The CDR3 consists of 14 residues. CDR3 nucleotide sequence: TGCGTCAGCAGTGAGTCGGGGGGCAACTATGGCTACACCTTC. This codes for CVSSESGGNYGYTF.

This clonotype was observed a few times. A much larger clone sits a single nucleotide away, making a read error possible. This chain connects TRBV29-1 to TRBJ2-7; 7 bases match TRBD1. The CDR3 length is 14 residues. CDR1 SQVTM and CDR2 ANQGSEA come from the germline V gene. With 1 base clipped from V and 3 bases from J, the junction kept 6 bases outside the gene matches. DNA of the CDR3: TGCAGCGTTGAAGCTAGGGCAGGGGGCTACGAGCAGTACTTC. This encodes CSVEARAGGYEQYF.

This clonotype was seen at least ten times. In nucleotides, the CDR3 is TGTGCCAGCAGTTACTCGAAAGGAAGGTATGGCTACACCTTC. It translates to CASSYSKGRYGYTF. V gene TRBV6-5 combines with J gene TRBJ1-2, with D hard to call. The CDR3 spans 14 residues. Germline V gene sequence: CDR1 MNHEY, CDR2 SVGAGI. The ends were cut back, 0 bases at V and 5 bases at J, with 10 bases in the middle.

This clonotype was found many times. This chain uses TRBV11-2 with TRBJ2-7, with 10 positions matching TRBD2. With V trimmed by 6 bases and J by 4 bases, 9 bases remained unmatched. Germline lookup yields CDR1 SGHAT and CDR2 FQNNGV. The CDR3 length is 15 residues. Here the CDR3 DNA reads TGTGCCAGCAGGTCCCTAGCGGGAGAAGGGTACGAGCAGTACTTC. Its protein product is CASRSLAGEGYEQYF.

This clonotype was seen many times. The chain combines TRBV10-3 with TRBJ1-3; 8 nucleotides align to TRBD1. The V segment lost 10 bases and the J segment 6 bases; nucleotides outside the gene matches: 11. Germline CDR1 reads ENHRY; CDR2 reads SYGVKD. The CDR3 loop spans 14 amino acids. CDR3 nucleotide sequence: TGTGCCACTCTCCCGCAGGGGGCTGTAAACACCATATATTTT. Protein product: CATLPQGAVNTIYF.

The V gene is TRBV19, the J gene TRBJ2-7; D may be TRBD2 (6 bases). The CDR3 loop spans 15 amino acids. The germline V and J ends were trimmed by 6 bases and 2 bases, with 17 bases remaining between them. Germline V lookup: CDR1 LNHDA, CDR2 SQIVND (reference sequence). CDR3 residues: CASRLSGTSAYEQYF. The CDR3 DNA follows: TGTGCCAGTAGGCTGTCCGGGACTTCCGCCTACGAGCAGTACTTC.

In this sample, this clonotype turned up many times. The rearrangement uses TRBV5-1 and TRBJ2-5, with D perhaps matching TRBD1 (5 bases). V was trimmed by 7 bases and J by 1 base, leaving 11 bases between them. This CDR3 has 13 amino acids. Germline V lookup: CDR1 SGHRS, CDR2 YFSETQ. Here the CDR3 DNA reads TGCGCCAGCCGCAGGACATTCCAAGAGACCCAGTACTTC. Translation: CASRRTFQETQYF. Drawing the rest from reference TRBV5-1 and TRBJ2-5, the complete variable domain is KAGVTQTPRYLIKTRGQQVTLSCSPISGHRSVSWYQQTPGQGLQFLFEYFSETQRNKGNFPGRFSGRQFSNSRSEMNVSTLELGDSALYLCASRRTFQETQYFGPGTRLLVL.

The chain recombines TRBV5-1 with TRBJ2-7, with TRBD1 matching over 8 bases. Germline V gene sequence: CDR1 SGHRS, CDR2 YFSETQ. V was pared by 3 bases and J by 2 bases, with 10 bases of the junction left unmatched. The CDR3 has 16 amino acids. CDR3 loop: CASSSGQGASTYEQYF. The CDR3 DNA is TGCGCCAGCAGCTCAGGACAGGGCGCCTCCACCTACGAGCAGTACTTC.

The CDR3 DNA is TGTGCCAGCAGTCCAGTCGCCCTAACCTACGAGCAGTACTTC. Translating gives CASSPVALTYEQYF. The chain has TRBV27 and TRBJ2-7, with D uncertain. The CDR3 runs 14 residues. Germline V lookup: CDR1 MNHEY, CDR2 SMNVEV (reference sequence). Deletions cut 5 bases from V and 2 bases from J, with 13 bases between.

This clonotype was observed at least ten times. At one of its ends the junction is not consistent with the germline gene, which may arise from a read error. The chain has TRBV28 and TRBJ2-4; 7 nucleotides line up with TRBD1. Germline V CDR1 and CDR2: MDHEN, SYDVKM. CDR3 length: 15 amino acids. The CDR3 coding sequence is TGTGCCAGCAGTTTCTCGTGGACAGGAGAAAACATTAAGTACTTC. Protein sequence: CASSFSWTGENIKYF.

This clonotype was observed many times. The chain employs TRBV20-1 and TRBJ1-1; unclear D gene. The CDR3 length is 12 residues. Trimming stripped 7 bases from V and 5 bases from J, with 14 bases between. Germline V gene sequence: CDR1 DFQATT, CDR2 SNEGSKA (reference sequence). In DNA form, the CDR3 reads TGCAGTGGCCCGGGTAGGAGGACTGAAGCTTTCTTT. Residues: CSGPGRRTEAFF.

This rearrangement joins TRBV6-1 to TRBJ2-7; D unresolved. Germline CDR1 and CDR2: MNHNS and SASEGT. V gave up 0 bases and J gave up 2 bases, with 11 bases separating them. There are 15 residues in the CDR3. CDR3 DNA sequence: TGTGCCAGCAGTGAAGCGCTTCAAGGGCCCTACGAGCAGTACTTC. Its translation is CASSEALQGPYEQYF.

This clonotype was found many times. The V call is TRBV2, the J call TRBJ1-6; D is ambiguous. This CDR3 comprises 15 residues. The V and J ends lost 10 bases and 13 bases respectively, with 26 bases between them. The germline gives CDR1 SNHLY, CDR2 FYNNEI. The CDR3 protein is CATTPGQDLSLPLHF. The CDR3 nucleotides are TGTGCCACCACCCCTGGGCAGGATCTATCCCTCCCCCTCCACTTT.

Ten or more counts support this clonotype. V gene TRBV12-3 or TRBV12-4 combines with J gene TRBJ1-1; 12 nucleotides align to TRBD1. J lost 0 bases, V lost 5 bases, and 10 bases had no gene match. The CDR3 extends over 18 amino acids. The CDR3 is CASSLRDRGLLMNTEAFF. CDR3 in DNA: TGTGCCAGCAGTCTCAGGGACAGGGGGCTTTTGATGAACACTGAAGCTTTCTTT.

This clonotype was seen many times. V gene TRBV7-9 combines with J gene TRBJ2-5; 10 bases are shared with TRBD2. With V trimmed by 5 bases and J by 5 bases, 2 bases remained unmatched. Per the germline V gene, CDR1 is SEHNR and CDR2 is FQNEAQ (reference sequence). This CDR3 region has 13 residues. CDR3 in amino acids: CASSDSGRETQYF. The CDR3 DNA sequence: TGTGCCAGCAGCGATAGCGGGAGGGAGACCCAGTACTTC.

The genes are TRBV6-1 and TRBJ2-2; 9 bases align to TRBD1. The J segment lost 3 bases and the V segment lost 7 bases, leaving 6 bases of the junction unmatched. The CDR3 runs to 15 residues. Per the germline V gene, CDR1 is MNHNS and CDR2 is SASEGT. Here the CDR3 DNA reads TGTGCCAGCACCCACAGGGGGCCTGACACCGGGGAGCTGTTTTTT. Translated: CASTHRGPDTGELFF.

V gene TRBV25-1 combines with J gene TRBJ1-6; TRBD1 matches at 10 bases. The CDR3 extends over 18 amino acids. Trimming took 1 base from V and 9 from J; bases not matched to a gene: 12. Germline CDR1 and CDR2: MGHDK and SYGVNS. CDR3 region: CASSEFTGTGVRGSPLHF. The CDR3 DNA is TGTGCCAGCAGTGAATTCACAGGGACAGGGGTTCGGGGTTCACCCCTCCACTTT. Drawing the rest from reference TRBV25-1 and TRBJ1-6, the complete variable domain is EADIYQTPRYLVIGTGKKITLECSQTMGHDKMYWYQQDPGMELHLIHYSYGVNSTEKGDLSSESTVSRIRTEHFPLTLESARPSHTSQYLCASSEFTGTGVRGSPLHFGNGTRLTVT.

Ten or more counts support this clonotype. V and J are TRBV7-2 and TRBJ2-5; D not resolved. The V gene lost 0 bases and the J gene lost 6 bases, with 8 bases spanning the gap. There are 13 residues in the CDR3. The germline CDR1 and CDR2 sequences are SGHTA and FQGNSA. Written as DNA, the CDR3 is TGTGCCAGCAGCTTAGCTGGATTGAAGACCCAGTACTTC. Amino acid sequence: CASSLAGLKTQYF. The full variable domain, with the rest looked up from reference TRBV7-2 and TRBJ2-5, is GAGVSQSPSNKVTEKGKDVELRCDPISGHTALYWYRQSLGQGLEFLIYFQGNSAPDKSGLPSDRFSAERTGGSVSTLTIQRTQQEDSAVYLCASSLAGLKTQYFGPGTRLLVL.